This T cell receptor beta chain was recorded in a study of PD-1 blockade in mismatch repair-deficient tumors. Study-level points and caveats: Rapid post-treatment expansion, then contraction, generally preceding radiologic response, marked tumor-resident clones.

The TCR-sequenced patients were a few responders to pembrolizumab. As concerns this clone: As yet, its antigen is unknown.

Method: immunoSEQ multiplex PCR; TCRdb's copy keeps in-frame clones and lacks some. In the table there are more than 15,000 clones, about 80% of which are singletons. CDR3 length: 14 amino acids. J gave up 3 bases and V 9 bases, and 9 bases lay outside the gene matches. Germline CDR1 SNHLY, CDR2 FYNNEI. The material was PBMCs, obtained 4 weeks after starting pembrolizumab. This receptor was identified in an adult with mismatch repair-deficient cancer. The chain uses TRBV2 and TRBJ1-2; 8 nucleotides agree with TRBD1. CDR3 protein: CARGAGGRDYGYTF. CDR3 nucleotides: TGTGCCAGGGGGGCAGGGGGCAGGGACTATGGCTACACCTTC.